Sequencing of this T cell receptor beta chain was carried out in a study of T cells after yellow fever vaccination. In the study overall: The authors prepared low-cell-number fractions using SMART-Seq v4 Ultra Low Input. General study findings and limits: Researchers noted that a small share of clonotypes showed up in both CD4 and CD8 compartments. Once the booster was given, most primary-vaccination clones reappeared, at 95% to 97% for CD4 and over 75% for CD8. Bulk-population clonotypes that are abundant could appear as contaminants in FACS-sorted repertoires.

This clonotype was observed a handful of times. Its antigen is not identified. Germline assignment: CDR1 WNHNN and CDR2 SYGVQD (reference sequence). This CDR3 is built from 20 residues. Trimming took 2 bases from V and 3 from J, leaving 27 bases between them. Each CDR3 protein gets one entry after TCRdb re-called the 5' RACE reads with MiXCR. Of some 320,000 distinct CDR3 sequences listed, roughly 4.3% were seen once; the top ten hold 20% to 25%. Sequences were derived from PBMCs, sampled 5 days after the yellow fever booster vaccination. This TCR was sampled from a man aged 18 to 30 who received the YFV17D yellow fever vaccine. The rearrangement links TRBV10-1 to TRBJ2-3; a weak D match, TRBD2 (5 bases). The CDR3 region is CASSEARPLIPGNGTDTQYF. CDR3 nucleotide sequence: TGCGCCAGCAGTGAGGCGAGGCCCTTAATTCCCGGGAATGGAACAGATACGCAGTATTTT.